This is a list of T cell receptor beta chains from one sample in a study of blood T cells in healthy people across ages. One entry per CDR3 protein results from TCRdb running MiXCR on the 5' RACE reads. The sample includes about 1.5 million distinct CDR3 sequences, 35% to 45% of them seen just once. Sequenced input: blood. The receptors shown here come from a woman aged 18 to 35 in good health. CDR3s include the opening cysteine and the closing phenylalanine or tryptophan. The D gene is left open where the match is weak. The size of a clone is reported for some rows only, either as once, few or many, or as a class for expanded clones.

clone_size	j_call	v_call	d_call	cdr3_nt	cdr3_aa
few	TRBJ2-5	TRBV5-5	TRBD1	TGTGCCAGCAGCCAGGGACAGGGGTTCGAAGAGACCCAGTACTTC	CASSQGQGFEETQYF
NA	TRBJ1-1	TRBV6-1	NA	TGTGCCAGCAGTGAAGCTTGGCAGCTGAACGCTGAAGCTTTCTTT	CASSEAWQLNAEAFF
NA	TRBJ1-1	TRBV12-3/TRBV12-4	NA	TGTGCCAGCAGTTTAAGGGCAGCTGAAGCTTTCTTT	CASSLRAAEAFF
once	TRBJ2-1	TRBV12-3/TRBV12-4	TRBD2	TGTGCCAGCAGTTTAAGGCTAGCGGGGGGCCATGAGCAGTTCTTC	CASSLRLAGGHEQFF
few	TRBJ2-3	TRBV4-2	TRBD2	TGTGCCAGCAGCCGGAACGGAGCGGGAGGTGGAGATACGCAGTATTTT	CASSRNGAGGGDTQYF
NA	TRBJ2-7	TRBV7-2	NA	TGTGCCAGCAGCTTAGCTATGACCGGGACCTACGAGCAGTACTTC	CASSLAMTGTYEQYF
few	TRBJ2-7	TRBV29-1	TRBD2	TGCAGCGATCTGACTAGCGGGTCCTACGAGCAGTACTTC	CSDLTSGSYEQYF
NA	TRBJ1-5	TRBV7-9	NA	TGTGCCAGCAGCTTAGATGCGAAACCTCAGCATTTT	CASSLDAKPQHF
NA	TRBJ2-1	TRBV5-1	NA	TGCGCCAGCAGCCGACAAAACCGACAAGAGACCCAGTTCTTC	CASSRQNRQETQFF
NA	TRBJ2-5	TRBV5-1	NA	TGCGCCAGCAGCAAGGTAGGGGGGGGACCCTACAATGAGCAGTACTTC	CASSKVGGGPYNEQYF
NA	TRBJ2-5	TRBV7-9	NA	TGTGCCAGCAGCTTACTTCCCTCGTCCGCAGAGACCCAGTACTTC	CASSLLPSSAETQYF
NA	TRBJ2-5	TRBV9	TRBD1	TGTGCCAGCAGACCCGGGACAGCGCCCCTGGAGACCCAGTACTTC	CASRPGTAPLETQYF
NA	TRBJ1-4	TRBV2	NA	TGTGCCAGCAGTGAAATGCGGGGAGATTTCGAAAAACTGTTTTTT	CASSEMRGDFEKLFF
NA	TRBJ2-4	TRBV7-2	NA	TGTGCCAGCAGCTTGGTCTCTTTCTGGGAGCAAAACATTCAGTACTTC	CASSLVSFWEQNIQYF
NA	TRBJ2-5	TRBV9	NA	TGTGCCAGCAGCGTGGAATGGAGGTCCCAAGAGACCCAGTACTTC	CASSVEWRSQETQYF
NA	TRBJ1-2	TRBV20-1	NA	TGCAGTGCTAATAAGGGGACCTATGGCTACACCTTC	CSANKGTYGYTF
NA	TRBJ1-2	TRBV20-1	NA	TGCAGTGCCGCAGGGGCGGCCTATGGCTACACCTTC	CSAAGAAYGYTF
many	TRBJ2-5	TRBV29-1	NA	TGCAGCGTTGAGAGGGAAGCAGGAGAGACCCAGTACTTC	CSVEREAGETQYF
NA	TRBJ2-1	TRBV7-2	TRBD1	TGTGCCAGCAGCTTAGTAGTGGGACAGTTGATTTACAATGAGCAGTTCTTC	CASSLVVGQLIYNEQFF
NA	TRBJ2-7	TRBV7-2	TRBD1	TGTGCCAGCAGGTCGGACAGGCATTCCTACGAGCAGTACTTC	CASRSDRHSYEQYF
few	TRBJ2-1	TRBV4-1	NA	TGCGCCAGCAGCCGATGGGCCGTCGGTGAGCAGTTCTTC	CASSRWAVGEQFF
few	TRBJ2-3	TRBV3-1	TRBD2	TGTGCCAGCAGCCAAGATTTGGGACTAGCCGGCGATACGCAGTATTTT	CASSQDLGLAGDTQYF
NA	TRBJ2-5	TRBV7-2	NA	TGTGCCAGCAGCTTAGCAGGACAGCCCGTTGAGACCCAGTACTTC	CASSLAGQPVETQYF
few	TRBJ1-6	TRBV6-6	TRBD1	TGTGCCAGCACCAGGACAGGGGAATCACCCCTCCACTTT	CASTRTGESPLHF
few	TRBJ1-5	TRBV12-3/TRBV12-4	NA	TGTGCCAGCAGCCCTGTCGGTGTCAGCAATCAGCCCCAGCATTTT	CASSPVGVSNQPQHF
NA	TRBJ2-6	TRBV19	TRBD1	TGTGCCTGTAGTACAGGGGGCGCTGGGGCCAACGTCCTGACTTTC	CACSTGGAGANVLTF
NA	TRBJ1-1	TRBV10-3	TRBD1	TGTGCCACCAGGTTAGACAGGGGTAGCACTGAAGCTTTCTTT	CATRLDRGSTEAFF
few	TRBJ1-5	TRBV27	NA	TGTGCCAGCAGTTTGACAGGATACAGCCGGCCCCAGCATTTT	CASSLTGYSRPQHF
many	TRBJ2-1	TRBV9	NA	TGTGCCAGCAGCGTAGCGGGGGATTACAATGAGCAGTTCTTC	CASSVAGDYNEQFF
few	TRBJ2-1	TRBV6-2/TRBV6-3	NA	TGTGCCAGCAGTTACTCCTTAGACGGGGGGCTCTACAATGAGCAGTTCTTC	CASSYSLDGGLYNEQFF
few	TRBJ1-4	TRBV29-1	NA	TGCAGCGTTGCACCAGGGACTAATGAAAAACTGTTTTTT	CSVAPGTNEKLFF
NA	TRBJ2-7	TRBV27	TRBD1	TGTGCCAGCAGTGACAGGGTCTTCGAGCAGTACTTC	CASSDRVFEQYF
NA	TRBJ2-7	TRBV6-5	NA	TGTGCCAGCAGTTATGGACGAACCGCATCCTACGAGCAGTACTTC	CASSYGRTASYEQYF